The 25 T cell receptor beta chains listed next were all sequenced from one sample in a study of shared clonotypes between healthy human individuals. Positively selected for CCR7, the CD45RO-negative cells used as naive CD8 cells excluded terminally differentiated effector memory CD45RA+ cells. Only in-frame clones appear in the TCRdb table, and some are missing; sequencing was by immunoSEQ multiplex PCR. The sample contains about 700,000 clones, approximately 90% of which appear only once. Material for sequencing was naive CD8+ T cells sorted from blood. The receptors here all came from a young man in good health.

The chain uses TRBV9 and TRBJ2-3; D uncertain. The V and J ends lost 4 bases and 0 bases respectively, with 9 bases between them. Germline V gene lookup returns CDR1 SGDLS and CDR2 YYNGEE. The CDR3 loop spans 14 amino acids. CDR3 residues: CASSPAGSTDTQYF. The CDR3 DNA sequence: TGTGCCAGCAGCCCTGCCGGAAGCACAGATACGCAGTATTTT.

This rearrangement joins TRBV27 to TRBJ1-1; 7 bases line up with TRBD1. Germline CDR1 and CDR2: MNHEY and SMNVEV (reference sequence). This CDR3 contains 14 residues. V was pared by 3 bases and J by 1 base, with 2 bases of the junction left unmatched. The CDR3 is CASSFYRGNTEAFF. For the CDR3, the DNA is TGTGCCAGCAGTTTCTACAGGGGGAACACTGAAGCTTTCTTT.

The V gene is TRBV5-4, the J gene TRBJ2-2, with TRBD1 matching over 9 bases. Germline V gives CDR1 SGHNT, CDR2 YYREEE (reference sequence). The CDR3 covers 16 residues. The ends lost 6 bases at V and 6 bases at J; junction bases unmatched: 12. CDR3 DNA sequence: TGTGCCAGCATCCCGGGGGGACAGGGAACGGCCGGGGAGCTGTTTTTT. Protein sequence: CASIPGGQGTAGELFF. Full variable domain (remainder filled in from reference TRBV5-4 and TRBJ2-2): ETGVTQSPTHLIKTRGQQVTLRCSSQSGHNTVSWYQQALGQGPQFIFQYYREEENGRGNFPPRFSGLQFPNYSSELNVNALELDDSALYLCASIPGGQGTAGELFFGEGSRLTVL.

The chain carries TRBV7-6 and TRBJ2-1, with 7 positions matching TRBD2. The CDR3 length is 17 residues. CDR1 SGHVS and CDR2 FNYEAQ come from the germline V gene. Trimming removed 1 base from V and 5 bases from J; junction bases left unmatched: 11. The CDR3 protein is CASSLGLQLAADNEQFF. DNA for the CDR3: TGTGCCAGCAGCTTAGGGCTTCAGCTAGCGGCTGACAATGAGCAGTTCTTC.

This sequence joins TRBV5-5 and TRBJ2-3; D is unclear. The CDR3 length is 14 residues. Germline V gene lookup returns CDR1 SGHKS and CDR2 YYEKEE (reference sequence). The V gene lost 5 bases and the J gene lost 3 bases, with 13 bases spanning the gap. The CDR3 is CASSQAYTTDTQYF. For the CDR3, the DNA is TGTGCCAGCAGTCAGGCATACACGACAGATACGCAGTATTTT.

For this clone: The sample carries other DNA sequences with the same CDR3. The chain carries TRBV28 and TRBJ1-1; D is possibly TRBD1 (5 bases). Germline lookup yields CDR1 MDHEN and CDR2 SYDVKM. Trimming took 2 bases from V and 3 from J, leaving 7 bases between them. The CDR3 length is 13 residues. In DNA, the CDR3 is TGTGCCAGCAGTTTAGGGGGAGACACTGAAGCTTTCTTT. Encoded protein: CASSLGGDTEAFF.

The V and J genes are TRBV7-6 and TRBJ2-5; a weak D match, TRBD2 (6 bases). The V gene's germline CDR1 is SGHVS and CDR2 FNYEAQ. This CDR3 region has 15 residues. The V end lost 5 bases, the J end lost 5 bases, and 18 bases lay between the germline ends. The CDR3 spells CASSLSGSLRETQYF. In DNA form, the CDR3 reads TGTGCCAGCAGCCTCAGCGGGTCGCTCCGGGAGACCCAGTACTTC.

V usage is TRBV2 and J usage is TRBJ1-5; 12 nucleotides line up with TRBD1. Germline V gene data show CDR1 as SNHLY and CDR2 as FYNNEI. This CDR3 region has 13 residues. J was trimmed by 10 bases and V by 7 bases; bases with no gene match: 5. The CDR3 DNA reads as TGTGCCAGCAAGGGACAGGGGGCCGAACCCCAGCATTTT. Translation: CASKGQGAEPQHF.

J is TRBJ2-5 and V is TRBV11-2; either TRBD1 or TRBD2 may supply D (5 bases each). From germline, CDR1 is SGHAT and CDR2 FQNNGV. The CDR3 has 14 residues. V was clipped by 2 bases and J by 5 bases, with 12 bases between them. The CDR3 protein is CASSLFPEGETQYF. DNA for the CDR3: TGTGCCAGCAGCTTATTTCCCGAGGGGGAGACCCAGTACTTC.

V gene TRBV7-9 combines with J gene TRBJ1-2, with D possibly matching TRBD1 (6 bases). The CDR3 runs 15 residues. Trimming cost V 5 bases and J 6 bases, with 19 bases left between them. Germline values: CDR1 SEHNR, CDR2 FQNEAQ (reference sequence). CDR3 bases: TGTGCCAGCAGCCGGAAGGACAGACTAATTGATGGCTACACCTTC. Its protein is CASSRKDRLIDGYTF.

The J gene is TRBJ2-7, the V gene TRBV9, with D perhaps given as TRBD1 or TRBD2 (5 bases each). V shed 0 bases and J shed 7 bases, with 14 bases lying between them. Germline CDR1 and CDR2: SGDLS and YYNGEE. The CDR3 has 14 amino acids. CDR3 DNA: TGTGCCAGCAGCGTAGGGGGGACCTTTGGTGAGCAGTACTTC. Protein: CASSVGGTFGEQYF.

This clone came up once. Other DNA variants within this sample encode the same CDR3. The gene calls are TRBV4-1 and TRBJ2-7, with 11 nucleotides matching TRBD1. Germline values: CDR1 MGHRA, CDR2 YSYEKL. J gave up 2 bases and V 1 base, and 1 base lay outside the gene matches. The CDR3 contains 15 residues. CDR3 DNA sequence: TGCGCCAGCAGCCAAGGGACAGGGGGCACCTACGAGCAGTACTTC. It translates to CASSQGTGGTYEQYF.

The rearrangement links TRBV7-9 to TRBJ2-7; the match to TRBD2 covers 7 bases. Germline lookup yields CDR1 SEHNR and CDR2 FQNEAQ (reference sequence). J gave up 2 bases and V 0 bases, and 7 bases lay outside the gene matches. The CDR3 length is 16 residues. CDR3 sequence: CASSLAGSLAAYEQYF. The CDR3 DNA reads TGTGCCAGCAGCTTAGCGGGCTCCCTAGCGGCCTACGAGCAGTACTTC.

The CDR3 coding sequence is TGCGCCAGCAGCTCGACAGGGAGCTCCTATAATTCACCCCTCCACTTT. It encodes CASSSTGSSYNSPLHF. The chain combines TRBV5-1 with TRBJ1-6; 7 bases map to TRBD1. The CDR3 is made up of 16 amino acids. The ends lost 3 bases at V and 0 bases at J; junction bases unmatched: 3. The V gene's germline CDR1 is SGHRS and CDR2 YFSETQ.

This chain links TRBV6-5 with TRBJ1-5, with D perhaps matching TRBD1 (5 bases). Per the germline V gene, CDR1 is MNHEY and CDR2 is SVGAGI. The CDR3 extends over 13 amino acids. V lost 4 bases, J lost 7 bases, and 11 bases lay in between. The CDR3 reads CASSFGTRQPQHF. CDR3 in DNA: TGTGCCAGCAGTTTTGGGACTCGGCAGCCCCAGCATTTT.

The V call is TRBV14, the J call TRBJ2-1, with 8 bases fitting TRBD2. From germline, CDR1 is SGHDN and CDR2 FVKESK. With V trimmed by 1 base and J by 7 bases, 6 bases remained unmatched. This CDR3 is 15 amino acids long. The CDR3 DNA sequence: TGTGCCAGCAGCCAAGTGTCCAGCGGGAGAAATGAGCAGTTCTTC. Translated: CASSQVSSGRNEQFF.

This chain uses TRBV15 with TRBJ2-7; TRBD2 matches at 8 bases. This CDR3 has 14 residues. The trim removed 5 bases at V and 3 bases at J, leaving 6 bases unmatched. Germline V gene lookup returns CDR1 LNHNV and CDR2 YYDKDF (reference sequence). The CDR3 sequence is CATSGGLVSYEQYF. The DNA for the CDR3 is TGTGCCACCAGCGGGGGACTAGTAAGCTACGAGCAGTACTTC.

This clone came up once. The chain couples TRBV10-3 to TRBJ2-7; TRBD1 matches at 7 bases. The J segment lost 3 bases and the V segment lost 7 bases, leaving 15 bases of the junction unmatched. From germline, CDR1 is ENHRY and CDR2 SYGVKD. This CDR3 region has 16 residues. The CDR3 nucleotides read TGTGCCATCAATTCGGAGTCCGGGACAGCTTTCTACGAGCAGTACTTC. This encodes CAINSESGTAFYEQYF.

This clone showed up just once. This may be a read error, as it is one base from a much larger clone. Other DNA variants within this sample encode the same CDR3. J is TRBJ2-7 and V is TRBV28; the D gene could be TRBD1 or TRBD2 (5 bases each). V lost 8 bases to trimming and J lost 2 bases, with 7 bases between them. The length of the CDR3 is 11 residues. The germline CDR1 and CDR2 sequences are MDHEN and SYDVKM. The CDR3 region has the DNA TGTGCCAGCCGGGACCCCTACGAGCAGTACTTC. As protein: CASRDPYEQYF.

V usage is TRBV27 and J usage is TRBJ2-7; 14 nucleotides match TRBD2. V was pared by 6 bases and J by 6 bases, with 1 base of the junction left unmatched. The CDR3 loop spans 13 amino acids. In germline, CDR1 is MNHEY, CDR2 SMNVEV (reference sequence). CDR3 coding DNA: TGTGCCAGCAGAGGACTAGCGGGAGGCGAGCAGTACTTC. It codes for CASRGLAGGEQYF.

This clone has just a few counts. The V call is TRBV2, the J call TRBJ2-2; no definite D call. Germline V gene data show CDR1 as SNHLY and CDR2 as FYNNEI. This CDR3 has 14 residues. Trimming stripped 5 bases from V and 4 bases from J, with 11 bases between. CDR3 in amino acids: CASSLGRSTGELFF. DNA of the CDR3: TGTGCCAGCAGTCTTGGACGGAGCACCGGGGAGCTGTTTTTT.

V is TRBV2 and J is TRBJ2-2; D uncertain. Between the trimmed V and J ends, which lost 3 bases and 3 bases, there was a span of 8 bases. This CDR3 has 14 amino acids. The germline V gene encodes CDR1 SNHLY and CDR2 FYNNEI. The chain's CDR3 is CASSDPQDTGELFF. DNA of the CDR3: TGTGCCAGCAGTGACCCCCAAGACACCGGGGAGCTGTTTTTT. Full variable domain (outside the CDR3, taken from reference TRBV2 and TRBJ2-2): EPEVTQTPSHQVTQMGQEVILRCVPISNHLYFYWYRQILGQKVEFLVSFYNNEISEKSEIFDDQFSVERPDGSNFTLKIRSTKLEDSAMYFCASSDPQDTGELFFGEGSRLTVL.

This clone is a singleton in its sample. The rearrangement joins TRBV27 to TRBJ2-1; no clear D gene. CDR1 and CDR2 (germline): MNHEY, SMNVEV (reference sequence). This CDR3 has 12 amino acids. The ends were cut back, 6 bases at V and 5 bases at J, with 8 bases in the middle. The CDR3 reads CASRSGDNEQFF. The DNA for the CDR3 is TGTGCCAGCAGGAGTGGAGACAATGAGCAGTTCTTC.

This chain connects TRBV5-1 to TRBJ2-7; the D is unclear. V gave up 3 bases and J gave up 4 bases, with 11 bases separating them. The germline V gene encodes CDR1 SGHRS and CDR2 YFSETQ. The length of the CDR3 is 13 residues. The CDR3 DNA sequence: TGCGCCAGCAGCTCATTCAGTGGATACGAGCAGTACTTC. Translation: CASSSFSGYEQYF.

The chain combines TRBV28 with TRBJ2-7; perhaps TRBD2 as D (6 bases). Looked up from germline, CDR1 is MDHEN and CDR2 is SYDVKM. CDR3 length equals 14 residues. V dropped 3 bases and J dropped 7 bases, with 16 bases sitting between them. CDR3: CASSFLGGAREQYF. The CDR3 coding sequence is TGTGCCAGCAGTTTTCTAGGAGGGGCTAGGGAGCAGTACTTC.